These 3 T cell receptor beta chains came from one sample sequenced in a study of metastatic and nonmetastatic thyroid tumors. The entire patient cohort was treatment-naive prior to thyroid surgery. TCRdb re-called the PCR reads through MiXCR. The data hold tens of thousands of clones, with roughly 38% observed a single time. The specimen was tumor tissue. These receptors all come from a female donor with papillary thyroid cancer or a benign thyroid nodule (not recorded which). Some clones in this sample may be carry-over from other donors' samples.

This clone ranks as medium-sized. A much more abundant neighbour one base away suggests this may be a read error. This CDR3 is also generated by other DNA sequences in the sample. V usage is TRBV10-2 and J usage is TRBJ2-7, with D maybe TRBD2 (6 bases). Germline V gene lookup returns CDR1 WSHSY and CDR2 SAAADI. The CDR3 is 13 residues long. The CDR3 sequence is CASSESFLAGRNF. The DNA of the CDR3 is TGCGCCAGCAGTGAGTCGTTTTTAGCCGGGAGAAATTTC.

The genes are TRBV11-2 and TRBJ2-7; D perhaps matches TRBD1 (5 bases). Trimming stripped 0 bases from V and 3 bases from J, with 18 bases between. Looked up from germline, CDR1 is SGHAT and CDR2 is FQNNGV. This CDR3 is built from 17 residues. The CDR3 sequence: CASSLDRVGALSYEQYF. DNA of the CDR3: TGTGCCAGCAGCTTAGATCGGGTTGGGGCGCTGAGCTACGAGCAGTACTTC.

CDR3 sequence (DNA): TGTGCCAGCAGTTACCCGGAACTAGAACTCTATAATTCACCCCTCCACTTT. It yields the protein CASSYPELELYNSPLHF. The chain couples TRBV6-5 to TRBJ1-6; no clear D gene. Per germline, CDR1 MNHEY and CDR2 SVGAGI. The CDR3 extends over 17 amino acids. The ends were cut back, 2 bases at V and 3 bases at J, with 14 bases in the middle.